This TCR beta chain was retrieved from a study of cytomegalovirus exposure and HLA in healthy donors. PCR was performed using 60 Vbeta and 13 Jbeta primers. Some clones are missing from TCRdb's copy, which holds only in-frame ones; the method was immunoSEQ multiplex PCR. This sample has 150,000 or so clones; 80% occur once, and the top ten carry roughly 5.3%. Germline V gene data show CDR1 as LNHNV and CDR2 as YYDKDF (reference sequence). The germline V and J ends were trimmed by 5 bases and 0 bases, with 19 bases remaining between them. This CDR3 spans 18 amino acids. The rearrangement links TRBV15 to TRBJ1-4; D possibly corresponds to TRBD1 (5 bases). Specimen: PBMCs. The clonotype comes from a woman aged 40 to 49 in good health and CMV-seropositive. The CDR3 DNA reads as TGTGCCACCAGCCTATATGACAGACGCCTCGCAACTAATGAAAAACTGTTTTTT. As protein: CATSLYDRRLATNEKLFF.